This TCR beta chain is from a study of blood T cell repertoires in COVID-19. Study-level information: The origin of the acute and convalescent COVID-19 samples was the United States, Italy and Spain. In each case, the material was cDNA or gDNA derived from T cells, B-cell-depleted T cells, or PBMCs.

As originally analysed: Estimated nucleated cell counts came from reference gene primer amplification. Repertoires were generated with immunoSEQ multiplex PCR, while TCRdb's copy carries only in-frame clones and drops some. That table is the source of V, J and clone size, and D and trimming were worked out from the DNA. The sample holds over 300,000 clones, 86% seen once. Material for sequencing was peripheral blood. The TCR was taken from a woman in her forties or fifties with acute or convalescent COVID-19.

CDR3 sequence reads: CASSYSSYGAYEQYF. The CDR3 DNA follows: TGTGCCAGCAGTTACTCGAGCTACGGAGCCTACGAGCAGTACTTC. The chain links TRBV6-5 to TRBJ2-7, with no clear D. This CDR3 is built from 15 residues. The ends were cut back, 0 bases at V and 2 bases at J, with 11 bases in the middle. Germline V gives CDR1 MNHEY, CDR2 SVGAGI.